This entry lists 12 T cell receptor beta chains sequenced from one sample in a study of OX40 agonist ivuxolimab in advanced cancers. The protocol was immunoSEQ multiplex PCR, while the TCRdb copy is restricted to in-frame clones and leaves out a portion. Of roughly 46,000 clones in the sample, roughly four fifths were seen once. The starting material was CD4+ or CD8+ T cells sorted from blood, obtained in a trial of the OX40 agonist ivuxolimab. These receptors all come from an adult with an advanced solid tumor such as melanoma, head and neck, liver or kidney cancer.

The chain links TRBV4-2 to TRBJ2-2; 11 bases line up with TRBD1. J was trimmed by 7 bases and V by 2 bases; bases with no gene match: 6. There are 16 residues in the CDR3. Germline V lookup: CDR1 LGHNA, CDR2 YNFKEQ. The CDR3 protein is CASSQQDRGQNGELFF. The DNA of the CDR3 is TGTGCCAGCAGCCAACAGGACAGGGGGCAAAACGGGGAGCTGTTTTTT.

This chain uses TRBV18 with TRBJ1-1, with unresolved D. Germline CDR1 and CDR2: KGHSH and LQKENI. The germline V and J ends were trimmed by 0 bases and 0 bases, with 8 bases remaining between them. This CDR3 has 15 amino acids. CDR3 residues: CASSPPVRMNTEAFF. CDR3 nucleotide sequence: TGTGCCAGCTCACCACCGGTGAGGATGAACACTGAAGCTTTCTTT.

The chain has TRBV7-8 and TRBJ1-2; possible D gene TRBD1, 5 bases. This CDR3 comprises 16 residues. The germline V gene encodes CDR1 SGHVS and CDR2 FQNEAQ. V gave up 5 bases and J gave up 0 bases, with 16 bases separating them. CDR3 sequence: CASSLRRGGSNYGYTF. CDR3 DNA sequence: TGTGCCAGCAGCCTAAGGCGGGGGGGGTCTAACTATGGCTACACCTTC.

The J gene is TRBJ1-2, the V gene TRBV4-2; weak D call: TRBD1 (6 bases). The germline gives CDR1 LGHNA, CDR2 YNFKEQ. V lost 0 bases and J lost 3, with 11 bases in between. There are 15 residues in the CDR3. As DNA, the CDR3 is TGTGCCAGCAGCCAAGATTTGGGGGCTGACTATGGCTACACCTTC. Its translation is CASSQDLGADYGYTF.

This clone is labeled medium-sized. The genes are TRBV30 and TRBJ1-5; D call uncertain. With 3 bases removed from V and 0 bases from J, the gap between germline ends came to 9 bases. The germline gives CDR1 GTSNPN, CDR2 SVGIG (reference sequence). The CDR3 runs 14 residues. CDR3 sequence: CAWSQGNSNQPQHF. The CDR3 DNA sequence: TGTGCCTGGAGCCAAGGGAATAGCAATCAGCCCCAGCATTTT.

J is TRBJ2-7 and V is TRBV7-6; D is undetermined. The CDR3 covers 13 residues. Germline V CDR1 and CDR2: SGHVS, FNYEAQ. V was pared by 5 bases and J by 4 bases, with 12 bases between. CDR3 loop: CASSQFATYEQYF. The CDR3 region has the DNA TGTGCCAGCAGCCAATTCGCGACTTACGAGCAGTACTTC. Full variable domain (missing parts from reference TRBV7-6 and TRBJ2-7): GAGVSQSPRYKVTKRGQDVALRCDPISGHVSLYWYRQALGQGPEFLTYFNYEAQQDKSGLPNDRFSAERPEGSISTLTIQRTEQRDSAMYRCASSQFATYEQYFGPGTRLTVT.

The chain uses TRBV10-1 and TRBJ2-4; 16 nucleotides align to TRBD2. Germline V gene lookup returns CDR1 WNHNN and CDR2 SYGVQD (reference sequence). Unmatched junction bases numbered 8, after V lost 0 bases and J lost 6 bases. This CDR3 contains 19 residues. CDR3: CASSESSGTSGGARNIQYF. CDR3 bases: TGCGCCAGCAGTGAGTCGTCTGGGACTAGCGGGGGGGCTAGAAACATTCAGTACTTC.

V gene TRBV2 combines with J gene TRBJ1-1, with D possibly being TRBD1 (5 bases). Looked up from germline, CDR1 is SNHLY and CDR2 is FYNNEI. The CDR3 sequence is 13 residues long. With 6 bases removed from V and 5 bases from J, the gap between germline ends came to 13 bases. CDR3 DNA: TGTGCCAGCAGCCCACCGGGGCTGACTGAAGCTTTCTTT. Translation gives CASSPPGLTEAFF.

V usage is TRBV25-1 and J usage is TRBJ1-2; no reliable D call. Germline CDR1 is MGHDK and CDR2 is SYGVNS. V shed 3 bases and J shed 8 bases, with 10 bases lying between them. This CDR3 has 12 residues. CDR3 amino acids: CASSELVGGYTF. The CDR3 DNA sequence: TGTGCCAGCAGTGAGTTGGTTGGGGGCTACACCTTC.

With respect to this clone: One end of the junction fails to match germline, which may point to a read error. V usage is TRBV19 and J usage is TRBJ2-4; 7 nucleotides align to TRBD1. Germline CDR1 LNHDA, CDR2 SQIVND (reference sequence). The CDR3 has 12 residues. The DNA of the CDR3 is TGTGCCAGTAGTCTTAGAGGGGGCCTCTTCTGGTTC. Its translation is CASSLRGGLFWF.

J is TRBJ2-2 and V is TRBV5-6; a weak D match, TRBD1 (6 bases). The CDR3 totals 17 residues. CDR1 and CDR2 from the germline V gene are SGHDT and YYEEEE. Trimming left V 4 bases short and J 5 bases short, with 21 bases between. DNA for the CDR3: TGTGCCAGCAGCCCGATGGGGGCTTCCTCAGGGACCGGGGAGCTGTTTTTT. It translates to CASSPMGASSGTGELFF.

The chain couples TRBV30 to TRBJ1-2; D remains ambiguous. V lost 4 bases to trimming and J lost 4 bases, with 13 bases between them. Germline V CDR1 and CDR2: GTSNPN, SVGIG (reference sequence). The CDR3 totals 13 residues. CDR3 bases: TGTGCCTGGACGGTGTATGGCAGCTATGGCTACACCTTC. Translation: CAWTVYGSYGYTF.